This T cell receptor (beta chain) was sequenced in a study of blood T cell repertoires in COVID-19. Study-wide background: Sites across the United States, Italy and Spain contributed samples from acute and convalescent COVID-19.

Study processing details: How many nucleated cells were present was estimated from reference gene primer amplification. Only in-frame clones appear in the TCRdb table, and some are missing; sequencing was by immunoSEQ multiplex PCR. The V and J calls and clone size were taken over from that table, and D and trimming were inferred from the DNA. The sample carries 85,000 to 100,000 clones, approximately 85% recorded once. The sequencing input was peripheral blood. The clonotype originates from a woman of 80 years or more with active or convalescent COVID-19.

The CDR3 loop reads CASSVVTPTGTDNYEQYF. In DNA, the CDR3 is TGTGCCAGCAGCGTAGTGACCCCGACCGGGACAGATAACTACGAGCAGTACTTC. The chain links TRBV9 to TRBJ2-7; TRBD1 matches at 7 bases. The CDR3 is 18 residues long. CDR1 is SGDLS and CDR2 is YYNGEE in the germline V gene. V lost 0 bases and J lost 3; bases outside the gene matches: 15.